The 23 T cell receptor beta chains given below trace back to one sample, sequenced in a study of Ad26.COV2.S vaccination and SARS-CoV-2 variants. Treatment: roughly 18 received Ad26.COV2.S at low or high dose, single or two shots; five or six received placebo; per-sample allocation not given. At day 63 after the first vaccine or placebo injection, samples were drawn. Sequenced by immunoSEQ multiplex PCR; TCRdb stores in-frame clones only, minus some. The sample shows nearly 400,000 clones, 70% to 90% of them seen only once. Sample: peripheral blood, taken in a trial of Ad26.COV2.S vaccine versus placebo. The receptors shown here come from a person aged 18-65 years who received the Ad26.COV2.S COVID-19 vaccine or a placebo.

The CDR3: CASSESRTNYEQYF. For the CDR3, the DNA is TGCGCCAGCAGTGAGTCGCGGACTAATTACGAGCAGTACTTC. The chain couples TRBV10-2 to TRBJ2-7; D might be TRBD2 (6 bases). Per germline, CDR1 WSHSY and CDR2 SAAADI. V was clipped by 0 bases and J by 4 bases, with 10 bases between them. CDR3 length equals 14 residues.

The rearrangement joins TRBV19 to TRBJ1-1; D is possibly TRBD1 (5 bases). Germline V gene sequence: CDR1 LNHDA, CDR2 SQIVND (reference sequence). This CDR3 has 14 amino acids. Trimming cost V 5 bases and J 4 bases, with 14 bases left between them. CDR3 bases: TGTGCCAGTAGTGAACAGGTGAGGAGCACTGAAGCTTTCTTT. As protein: CASSEQVRSTEAFF.

This chain joins TRBV5-1 and TRBJ1-3; 9 bases agree with TRBD1. The germline V gene encodes CDR1 SGHRS and CDR2 YFSETQ. The V gene end was trimmed by 4 bases and the J gene end by 4 bases; junction bases not matched to a gene: 9. This CDR3 is 16 amino acids long. The CDR3 DNA is TGCGCCAGCAGCCCCACAGGGGGCGCGGAAGGAAACACCATATATTTT. Translating gives CASSPTGGAEGNTIYF.

V gene TRBV9 combines with J gene TRBJ1-1; no firm D call. V lost 6 bases and J lost 1, with 16 bases in between. This CDR3 has 15 residues. Germline CDR1 and CDR2: SGDLS and YYNGEE. The CDR3 loop reads CASTKDPLANTEAFF. Written as DNA, the CDR3 is TGTGCCAGCACCAAAGACCCACTGGCGAACACTGAAGCTTTCTTT.

J is TRBJ2-7 and V is TRBV6-5; tentatively, D is TRBD1 or TRBD2 (6 bases each). Trimming removed 1 base at V and 4 bases at J, with 17 bases between. Per the germline V gene, CDR1 is MNHEY and CDR2 is SVGAGI. The CDR3 is 16 amino acids. This CDR3 reads CASSYLGGQGSYEQYF. In DNA, the CDR3 is TGTGCCAGCAGTTACTTAGGGGGGCAGGGGTCGTACGAGCAGTACTTC.

As concerns this clone: The same CDR3 is also encoded by other DNA sequences in this sample. The rearrangement joins TRBV18 to TRBJ2-5; 9 bases are shared with TRBD1. The J segment lost 2 bases and the V segment lost 3 bases, leaving 1 base of the junction unmatched. Looked up from germline, CDR1 is KGHSH and CDR2 is LQKENI. This CDR3 is 14 amino acids long. CDR3 sequence (DNA): TGTGCCAGCTCACCGACAGGGGGACAAGAGACCCAGTACTTC. It encodes CASSPTGGQETQYF.

The chain uses TRBV5-5 and TRBJ2-3, with TRBD2 matching over 9 bases. The CDR3 has 17 residues. Germline assignment: CDR1 SGHKS and CDR2 YYEKEE (reference sequence). J was trimmed by 4 bases and V by 4 bases; bases with no gene match: 13. The CDR3 region has the DNA TGTGCCAGCAGCATACTACCTAGCGGGGTAGGGCCAGATACGCAGTATTTT. Residues: CASSILPSGVGPDTQYF.

The J gene is TRBJ1-3, the V gene TRBV3-1 (or the pseudogene TRBV3-2); a weak D match, TRBD1 (5 bases). The CDR3 contains 12 residues. V was shortened by 4 bases and J by 9 bases, with 10 bases between the two germline ends. Germline V gene sequence: CDR1 LGHDT, CDR2 YNNKEL (reference sequence). The CDR3 loop is CASSLRGGTIYF. Here the CDR3 DNA reads TGTGCCAGCAGCCTTCGGGGGGGCACCATATATTTT.

The CDR3 sequence is CASSITLADPYEQYF. CDR3 nucleotide sequence: TGTGCCAGTAGTATAACACTAGCGGATCCCTACGAGCAGTACTTC. V and J are TRBV19 and TRBJ2-7; TRBD2 matches 8 bases. V was clipped by 2 bases and J by 2 bases; unmatched bases: 5. Germline CDR1 and CDR2: LNHDA and SQIVND (reference sequence). There are 15 residues in the CDR3.

In DNA form, the CDR3 reads TGTGCCAGCAGTCAACAGGGGGGATCCTACAATGAGCAGTTCTTC. Its protein is CASSQQGGSYNEQFF. This chain connects TRBV6-6 to TRBJ2-1, with 8 bases that match TRBD1. The germline V gene has CDR1 MNHNY and CDR2 SVGAGI (reference sequence). The CDR3 covers 15 residues. Germline trimming cut 5 bases from V and 1 base from J; bases unmatched to any gene: 4.

The chain combines TRBV7-3 with TRBJ2-3, with TRBD1 matching 8 bases. CDR3 length: 14 residues. Germline loops: CDR1 SGHTA, CDR2 FQGTGA. The trim removed 4 bases at V and 5 bases at J, leaving 5 bases unmatched. In DNA form, the CDR3 reads TGTGCCAGCAGCTCCGGGACAGGAATAGATACGCAGTATTTT. Protein: CASSSGTGIDTQYF.

The V call is TRBV27, the J call TRBJ2-2; TRBD1 aligns across 10 bases. The V gene end was trimmed by 4 bases and the J gene end by 7 bases; junction bases not matched to a gene: 6. CDR1 is MNHEY and CDR2 is SMNVEV in the germline V gene (reference sequence). The CDR3 has 15 amino acids. CDR3 bases: TGTGCCAGCAGTTATCGGACAGGGGGGGACGGGGAGCTGTTTTTT. Amino acids: CASSYRTGGDGELFF.

This clone was picked up a small number of times. The chain has TRBV6-6 and TRBJ1-6; no clear D gene. The ends were cut back, 4 bases at V and 10 bases at J, with 11 bases in the middle. CDR1 and CDR2 (germline): MNHNY, SVGAGI (reference sequence). This CDR3 region has 13 residues. CDR3 DNA sequence: TGTGCCAGCAGTTTGGACCGAGGCTCACCCCTCCACTTT. Translating it yields CASSLDRGSPLHF.

This clone was detected only a few times. V usage is TRBV6-5 and J usage is TRBJ2-2; D is unresolved. V lost 6 bases, J lost 5 bases, and 4 bases lay in between. Germline V CDR1 and CDR2: MNHEY, SVGAGI. CDR3 length: 11 amino acids. In nucleotides, the CDR3 is TGTGCCAGCAGCCGGACCGGGGAGCTGTTTTTT. It encodes CASSRTGELFF.

CDR3 DNA: TGCGCCAGCAGCTTGGCCGGGACTAGCGTCCGGGTAGATACGCAGTATTTT. Its protein product is CASSLAGTSVRVDTQYF. The chain couples TRBV5-1 to TRBJ2-3, with 10 nucleotides matching TRBD2. CDR1 SGHRS and CDR2 YFSETQ come from the germline V gene. The length of the CDR3 is 17 residues. V was pared by 0 bases and J by 5 bases, with 9 bases of the junction left unmatched.

The J gene is TRBJ2-1, the V gene TRBV6-5; the match to TRBD2 covers 8 bases. CDR1 and CDR2 (germline): MNHEY, SVGAGI. V gave up 6 bases and J gave up 15 bases; unmatched junction bases: 7. The CDR3 contains 11 residues. Here the CDR3 DNA reads TGTGCCAGCAGGACTCCGGGACTAGTGTTCTTC. It is translated as CASRTPGLVFF.

The rearrangement links TRBV9 to TRBJ1-1; D is perhaps TRBD1 (5 bases). The germline V and J ends were trimmed by 0 bases and 6 bases, with 18 bases remaining between them. The CDR3 spans 16 residues. Germline V gene sequence: CDR1 SGDLS, CDR2 YYNGEE. DNA of the CDR3: TGTGCCAGCAGCGTAGGGGCTCAGGGAACCGTCGCTGAAGCTTTCTTT. Protein product: CASSVGAQGTVAEAFF.

This clone was detected once. The gene calls are TRBV7-9 and TRBJ1-1, with no clear D. The CDR3 runs 13 residues. V lost 7 bases and J lost 0, with 9 bases in between. Germline V gene lookup returns CDR1 SEHNR and CDR2 FQNEAQ (reference sequence). The CDR3 protein is CASMGVMNTEAFF. CDR3 bases: TGTGCCAGCATGGGTGTTATGAACACTGAAGCTTTCTTT.

This chain's CDR3 is CATSAGTGRLGEQFF. For the CDR3, the DNA is TGTGCCACCAGTGCCGGGACAGGGAGGTTGGGTGAGCAGTTCTTC. The chain links TRBV24-1 to TRBJ2-1; 9 nucleotides agree with TRBD1. The CDR3 has 15 residues. The ends lost 5 bases at V and 9 bases at J; junction bases unmatched: 10. Germline-derived CDR1 and CDR2 are KGHDR and SFDVKD.

This CDR3 is CASSQGLLGSEQFF. In DNA, the CDR3 is TGTGCCAGCAGCCAGGGACTGCTTGGGAGTGAGCAGTTCTTC. The V call is TRBV7-3, the J call TRBJ2-1, with a weak D call TRBD2 (6 bases). Trimming shortened V by 5 bases and J by 9 bases, and 17 bases separated the two germline ends. The CDR3 has 14 amino acids. From germline, CDR1 is SGHTA and CDR2 FQGTGA.

The genes are TRBV28 and TRBJ1-1; D may be TRBD1 (5 bases). The CDR3 extends over 13 amino acids. Trimming shortened V by 3 bases and J by 4 bases, and 9 bases separated the two germline ends. Germline V lookup: CDR1 MDHEN, CDR2 SYDVKM. CDR3 protein: CASSFFRGTEAFF. CDR3 sequence (DNA): TGTGCCAGCAGTTTTTTTAGGGGCACTGAAGCTTTCTTT.

The CDR3 DNA reads TGCAGCGTTGAACCACCGGGAGTCACAGATACGCAGTATTTT. Translated: CSVEPPGVTDTQYF. This chain connects TRBV29-1 to TRBJ2-3, with a possible D match to TRBD2 (6 bases). V gave up 2 bases and J gave up 2 bases, with 11 bases separating them. CDR3 length: 14 amino acids. Germline V gene sequence: CDR1 SQVTM, CDR2 ANQGSEA.

This chain joins TRBV9 and TRBJ2-7, with a possible D match to TRBD1 (6 bases). CDR1 SGDLS and CDR2 YYNGEE come from the germline V gene. This CDR3 contains 15 residues. V was shortened by 4 bases and J by 1 base, with 15 bases between the two germline ends. The CDR3 sequence: CASSPQDSASYEQYF. The CDR3 nucleotides read TGTGCCAGCAGCCCCCAGGACAGCGCTTCCTACGAGCAGTACTTC. Variable domain in full (rest from reference TRBV9 and TRBJ2-7): DSGVTQTPKHLITATGQRVTLRCSPRSGDLSVYWYQQSLDQGLQFLIQYYNGEERAKGNILERFSAQQFPDLHSELNLSSLELGDSALYFCASSPQDSASYEQYFGPGTRLTVT.